The rows below give T cell receptor beta chains drawn from one sample of a study of cytomegalovirus exposure and HLA in healthy donors. Clones were read by immunoSEQ multiplex PCR, and TCRdb kept only the in-frame ones, dropping some. The sample lists 170,000 or so clones, less than 85% occurring once. The sequencing sample was made of PBMCs. These receptors all come from a man between 18 and 35 years old in good health and CMV-seronegative. Both conserved end residues are part of each CDR3. The order of the fields is D gene, V gene, clone size, J gene, CDR3 DNA, CDR3 protein. D genes are given only for firm matches. Expanded clones are given a class, and other clones once, few, many or no size at all.

-	TRBV5-1	-	TRBJ1-2	TGCGCCAGCAGCTTGAACAGGCTTGGCCAGTATGGCTACACCTTC	CASSLNRLGQYGYTF
TRBD2	TRBV7-8	-	TRBJ2-1	TGTGCCAGCAGCGTAACTAGCGGGGGGACCAATGAGCAGTTCTTC	CASSVTSGGTNEQFF
-	TRBV21-1	-	TRBJ2-7	TGTGCCAGCAGCTCCGGGACAGGACGCTCTTACGAGCAGTACTTC	CASSSGTGRSYEQYF
-	TRBV27	-	TRBJ2-1	TGTGCCAGCAGTTTAACCGGGGACTCCTACAATGAGCAGTTCTTC	CASSLTGDSYNEQFF
TRBD2	TRBV5-4	once	TRBJ2-7	TGTGCCAGCAGCCCGCGGGAGGGCCGCTACGAGCAGTACTTC	CASSPREGRYEQYF
TRBD1	TRBV9	-	TRBJ1-6	TGTGCCAGCAGCGTAGCTACAGGGGGCGAATCACCCCTCCACTTT	CASSVATGGESPLHF
TRBD1	TRBV19	-	TRBJ1-2	TGTGCCAGTAGTGTCGACAGGGGCACCCAGGGCTACACCTTC	CASSVDRGTQGYTF
-	TRBV2	-	TRBJ1-1	TGTGCCAGCAGTGACGTGGGGCAGGCAAACACTGAAGCTTTCTTT	CASSDVGQANTEAFF
TRBD2	TRBV6-4	-	TRBJ2-3	TGTGCCAGCAGTGAGATGGCTAGCGGGGGCGGCACAGATACGCAGTATTTT	CASSEMASGGGTDTQYF
-	TRBV7-3	-	TRBJ2-1	TGTGCCAGCAGCTTAATGCGAGACAGAGAGCAGTTCTTC	CASSLMRDREQFF
-	TRBV27	-	TRBJ2-5	TGTGCCACGGGAATAATCGGGTACCATCAAGAGACCCAGTACTTC	CATGIIGYHQETQYF
-	TRBV9	-	TRBJ2-1	TGTGCCAGCAGCGAACCGGGATTAGAGCAGTTCTTC	CASSEPGLEQFF
TRBD1	TRBV28	-	TRBJ2-7	TGTGCCAGCACACCCGGGACAGGGGTTGACGAGCAGTACTTC	CASTPGTGVDEQYF
-	TRBV28	-	TRBJ2-7	TGTGCCAGCAGTTTACAGCGCGAGCAGTACTTC	CASSLQREQYF
TRBD2	TRBV2	-	TRBJ2-2	TGTGCCAGCAGTGACATGGGGGGGAGCACCGGGGAGCTGTTTTTT	CASSDMGGSTGELFF
TRBD2	TRBV6-5	-	TRBJ2-7	TGTGCCAGCAGTTACCCGACACCGGGAGGGTACGAGCAGTACTTC	CASSYPTPGGYEQYF
TRBD1	TRBV7-2	few	TRBJ2-3	TGTGCCAGCAGCCCCGACAGGGCCCACACAGATACGCAGTATTTT	CASSPDRAHTDTQYF
TRBD1	TRBV27	-	TRBJ1-5	TGTGCCAGTAAGGGACAGTCCAATCAGCCCCAGCATTTT	CASKGQSNQPQHF
-	TRBV7-2	once	TRBJ1-2	TGTGCCAGCACCCTCGGCAGGGTAGGCTATGGCTACACCTTC	CASTLGRVGYGYTF
TRBD1	TRBV10-3	-	TRBJ2-1	TGTGCCACTGAACGTACAGGGGGCTCCAATGAGCAGTTCTTC	CATERTGGSNEQFF
TRBD2	TRBV27	-	TRBJ2-7	TGTGCCAGCAGATCTACTAGCGATCCCGCCTACGAGCAGTACTTC	CASRSTSDPAYEQYF
-	TRBV5-1	-	TRBJ2-5	TGCGCCAGCAGCTTGGCCCACCTAGGAGAGACCCAGTACTTC	CASSLAHLGETQYF